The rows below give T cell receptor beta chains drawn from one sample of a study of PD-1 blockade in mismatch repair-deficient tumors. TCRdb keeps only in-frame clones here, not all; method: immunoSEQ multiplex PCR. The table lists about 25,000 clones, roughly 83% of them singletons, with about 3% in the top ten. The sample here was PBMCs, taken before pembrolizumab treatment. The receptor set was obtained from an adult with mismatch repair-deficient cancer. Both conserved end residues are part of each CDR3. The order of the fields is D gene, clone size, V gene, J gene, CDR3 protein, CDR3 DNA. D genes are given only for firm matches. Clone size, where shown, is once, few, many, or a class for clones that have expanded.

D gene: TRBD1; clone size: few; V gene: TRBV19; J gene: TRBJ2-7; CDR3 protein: CASSMGQGLSREQYF; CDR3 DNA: TGTGCCAGTAGTATGGGACAGGGGCTTAGTCGGGAGCAGTACTTC
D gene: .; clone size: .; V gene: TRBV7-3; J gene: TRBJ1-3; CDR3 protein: CASSPGHRSAGNTIYF; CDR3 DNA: TGTGCCAGCAGCCCAGGGCACAGGAGCGCTGGAAACACCATATATTTT
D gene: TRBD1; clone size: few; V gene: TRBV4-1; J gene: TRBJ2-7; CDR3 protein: CASSQEVGQGTYEQYF; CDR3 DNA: TGCGCCAGCAGCCAAGAGGTCGGACAGGGTACCTACGAGCAGTACTTC
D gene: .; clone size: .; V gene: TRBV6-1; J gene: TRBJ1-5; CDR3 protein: CASSDRVNQPQHF; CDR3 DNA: TGTGCCAGCAGTGACAGGGTCAATCAGCCCCAGCATTTT
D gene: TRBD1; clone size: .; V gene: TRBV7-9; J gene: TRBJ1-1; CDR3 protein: CASSPRTGGRTEAFF; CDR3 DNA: TGTGCCAGCAGCCCCCGGACAGGGGGCCGTACTGAAGCTTTCTTT
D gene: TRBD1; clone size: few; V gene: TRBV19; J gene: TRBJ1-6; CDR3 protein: CASSDNTGGYSPLHF; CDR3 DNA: TGTGCCAGTAGTGATAATACAGGGGGTTATTCACCCCTCCACTTT
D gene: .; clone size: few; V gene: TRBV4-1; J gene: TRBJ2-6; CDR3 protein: CASSQDLGRGTPGANVLTF; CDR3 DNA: TGCGCCAGCAGCCAAGATTTGGGCAGGGGAACCCCTGGGGCCAACGTCCTGACTTTC
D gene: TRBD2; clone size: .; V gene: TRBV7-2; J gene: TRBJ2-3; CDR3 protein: CASSPPPGGTDTQYF; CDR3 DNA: TGTGCCAGCAGCCCACCCCCGGGAGGGACAGATACGCAGTATTTT
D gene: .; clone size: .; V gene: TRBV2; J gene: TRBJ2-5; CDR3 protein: CASERGGPQETQYF; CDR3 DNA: TGTGCCAGCGAAAGGGGCGGACCGCAAGAGACCCAGTACTTC
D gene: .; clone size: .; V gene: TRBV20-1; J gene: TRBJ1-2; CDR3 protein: CSARRQGIATF; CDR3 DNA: TGCAGTGCTAGACGGCAGGGCATAGCCACCTTC
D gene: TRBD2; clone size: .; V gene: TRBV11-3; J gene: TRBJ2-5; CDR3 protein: CASSLGSGTRQETQYF; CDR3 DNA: TGTGCCAGCAGCTTAGGTAGCGGGACCCGCCAAGAGACCCAGTACTTC
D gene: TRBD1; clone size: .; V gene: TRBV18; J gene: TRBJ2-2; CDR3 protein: CASSPSHRGSATGELFF; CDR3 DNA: TGTGCCAGCTCACCAAGTCACAGGGGTAGCGCCACCGGGGAGCTGTTTTTT
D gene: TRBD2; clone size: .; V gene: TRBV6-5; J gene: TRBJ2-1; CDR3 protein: CASRLGTSGRDEQFF; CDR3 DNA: TGTGCCAGCAGGCTGGGGACTAGCGGGAGGGATGAGCAGTTCTTC
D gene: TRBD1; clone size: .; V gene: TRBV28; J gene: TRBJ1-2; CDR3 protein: CASSRTGGFRGSGYTF; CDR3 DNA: TGTGCCAGCAGTCGGACAGGGGGCTTCCGCGGCTCGGGCTACACCTTC
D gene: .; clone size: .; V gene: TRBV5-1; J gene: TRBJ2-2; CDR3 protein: CASSLSQRRGELFF; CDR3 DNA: TGCGCCAGCAGCTTGTCCCAGCGGCGCGGGGAGCTGTTTTTT
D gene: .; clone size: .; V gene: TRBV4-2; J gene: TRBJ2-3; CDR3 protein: CASSQDLPSTDTQYF; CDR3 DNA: TGTGCCAGCAGCCAAGACCTCCCTAGCACAGATACGCAGTATTTT
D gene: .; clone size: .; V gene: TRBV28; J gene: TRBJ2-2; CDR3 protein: CASSWTANTGELFF; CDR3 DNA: TGTGCCAGCAGTTGGACAGCGAACACCGGGGAGCTGTTTTTT
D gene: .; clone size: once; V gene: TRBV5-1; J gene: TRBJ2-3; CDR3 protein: CASSGGTQNTDTQYF; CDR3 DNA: TGCGCCAGCAGCGGGGGGACCCAAAACACAGATACGCAGTATTTT
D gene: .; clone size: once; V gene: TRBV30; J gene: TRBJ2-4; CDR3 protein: CAWSLQGNIQYF; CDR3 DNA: TGTGCCTGGAGTTTGCAGGGAAACATTCAGTACTTC
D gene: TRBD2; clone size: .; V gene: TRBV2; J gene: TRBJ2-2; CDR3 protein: CASKGGQNTGELFF; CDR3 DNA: TGTGCCAGCAAGGGAGGGCAGAACACCGGGGAGCTGTTTTTT
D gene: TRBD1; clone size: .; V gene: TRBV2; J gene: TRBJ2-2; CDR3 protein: CASSEMRTGLTGELFF; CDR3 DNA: TGTGCCAGCAGTGAAATGAGGACAGGGCTCACCGGGGAGCTGTTTTTT
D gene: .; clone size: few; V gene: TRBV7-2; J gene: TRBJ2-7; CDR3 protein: CASSQYSGLDEQYF; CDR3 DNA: TGTGCCAGCAGCCAATACTCGGGACTCGACGAGCAGTACTTC
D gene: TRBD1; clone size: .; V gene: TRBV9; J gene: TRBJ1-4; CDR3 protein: CASSLPGQPNEKLFF; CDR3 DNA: TGTGCCAGCAGCCTCCCGGGACAGCCTAATGAAAAACTGTTTTTT
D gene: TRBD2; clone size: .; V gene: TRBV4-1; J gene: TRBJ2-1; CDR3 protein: CASSHRVSTSGRSDEQFF; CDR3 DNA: TGCGCCAGCAGCCACCGCGTATCTACGAGCGGGAGGTCTGATGAGCAGTTCTTC
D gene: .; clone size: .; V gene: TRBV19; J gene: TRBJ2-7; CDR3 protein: CASSTQWPGHSYEQYF; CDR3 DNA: TGTGCCAGTAGTACTCAATGGCCGGGACACTCCTACGAGCAGTACTTC
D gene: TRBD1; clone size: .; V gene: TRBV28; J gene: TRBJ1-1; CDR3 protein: CASGFGGTGGVAFF; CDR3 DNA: TGTGCCAGCGGCTTCGGGGGGACAGGGGGAGTAGCTTTCTTT
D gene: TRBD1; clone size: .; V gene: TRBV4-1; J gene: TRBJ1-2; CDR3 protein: CASSQPGQAEFYGYTF; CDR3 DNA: TGCGCCAGCAGCCAACCGGGACAGGCCGAGTTCTATGGCTACACCTTC
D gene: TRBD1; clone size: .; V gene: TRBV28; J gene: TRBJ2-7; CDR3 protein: CASSPTRNRGLYEQYF; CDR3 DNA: TGTGCCAGCAGTCCAACTAGGAACAGGGGGCTCTACGAGCAGTACTTC
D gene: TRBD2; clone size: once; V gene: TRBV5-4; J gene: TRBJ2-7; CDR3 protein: CASSWGLETYEQYF; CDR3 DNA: TGTGCCAGCAGCTGGGGACTAGAGACCTACGAGCAGTACTTC
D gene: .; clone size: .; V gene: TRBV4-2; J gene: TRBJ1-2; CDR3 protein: CASSLLLGGYTF; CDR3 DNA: TGTGCCAGCAGCCTCCTATTGGGCGGCTACACCTTC